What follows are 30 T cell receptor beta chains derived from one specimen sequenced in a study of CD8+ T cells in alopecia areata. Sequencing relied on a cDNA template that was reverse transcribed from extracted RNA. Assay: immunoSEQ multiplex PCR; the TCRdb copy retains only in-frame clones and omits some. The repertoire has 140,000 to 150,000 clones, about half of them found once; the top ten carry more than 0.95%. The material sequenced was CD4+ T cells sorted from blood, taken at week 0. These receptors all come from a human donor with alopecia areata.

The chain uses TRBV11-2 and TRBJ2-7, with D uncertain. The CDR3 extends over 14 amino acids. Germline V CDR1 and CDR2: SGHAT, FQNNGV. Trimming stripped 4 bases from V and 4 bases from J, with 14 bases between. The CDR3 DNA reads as TGTGCCAGCAGCTCCCCCGGTTTCGAATACGAGCAGTACTTC. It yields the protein CASSSPGFEYEQYF.

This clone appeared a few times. CDR3 protein: CASSLSPGSSYEQYF. The CDR3 DNA reads as TGTGCCAGCAGCCTTTCCCCCGGATCCTCCTACGAGCAGTACTTC. V gene TRBV9 combines with J gene TRBJ2-7; D call uncertain. Trimming took off 4 bases at V and 0 bases at J, with 14 bases between the two ends. The CDR3 has 15 amino acids. Germline loops: CDR1 SGDLS, CDR2 YYNGEE.

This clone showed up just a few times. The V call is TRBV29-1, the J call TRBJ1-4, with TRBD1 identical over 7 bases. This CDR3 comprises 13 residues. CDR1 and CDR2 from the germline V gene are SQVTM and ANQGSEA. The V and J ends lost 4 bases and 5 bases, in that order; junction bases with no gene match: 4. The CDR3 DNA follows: TGCAGCGTTGGGAGGGGGCTAAATGAAAAACTGTTTTTT. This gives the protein CSVGRGLNEKLFF.

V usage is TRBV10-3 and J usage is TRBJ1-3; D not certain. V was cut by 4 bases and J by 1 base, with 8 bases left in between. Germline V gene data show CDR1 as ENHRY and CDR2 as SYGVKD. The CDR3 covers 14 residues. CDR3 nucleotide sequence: TGTGCCATCAGTGGTCCGGGGTCTGGAAACACCATATATTTT. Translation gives CAISGPGSGNTIYF.

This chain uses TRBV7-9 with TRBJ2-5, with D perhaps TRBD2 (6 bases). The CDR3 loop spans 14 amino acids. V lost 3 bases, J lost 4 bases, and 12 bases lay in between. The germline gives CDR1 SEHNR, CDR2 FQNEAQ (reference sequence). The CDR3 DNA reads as TGTGCCAGCAGCTTTGGAGGGGCCGGAGAGACCCAGTACTTC. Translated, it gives CASSFGGAGETQYF.

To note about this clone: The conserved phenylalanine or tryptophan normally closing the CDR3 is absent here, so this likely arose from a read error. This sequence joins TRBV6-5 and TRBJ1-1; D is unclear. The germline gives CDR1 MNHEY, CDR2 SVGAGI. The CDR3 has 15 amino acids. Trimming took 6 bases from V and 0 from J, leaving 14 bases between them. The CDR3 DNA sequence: TGTGCCAGCAGCGTGATCGGACTGATGAACACTGAAGCTTTCCTT. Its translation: CASSVIGLMNTEAFL.

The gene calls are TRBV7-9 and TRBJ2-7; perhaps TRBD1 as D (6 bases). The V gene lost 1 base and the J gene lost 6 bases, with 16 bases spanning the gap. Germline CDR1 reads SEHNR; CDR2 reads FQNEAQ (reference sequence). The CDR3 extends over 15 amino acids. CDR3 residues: CASSLGRTGWGEQYF. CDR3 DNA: TGTGCCAGCAGCTTAGGACGAACAGGGTGGGGCGAGCAGTACTTC.

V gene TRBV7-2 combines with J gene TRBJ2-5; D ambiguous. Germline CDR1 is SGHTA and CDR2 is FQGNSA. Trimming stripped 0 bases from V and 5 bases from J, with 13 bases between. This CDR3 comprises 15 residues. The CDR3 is CASSLAGREWETQYF. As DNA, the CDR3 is TGTGCCAGCAGCTTAGCGGGTAGAGAGTGGGAGACCCAGTACTTC.

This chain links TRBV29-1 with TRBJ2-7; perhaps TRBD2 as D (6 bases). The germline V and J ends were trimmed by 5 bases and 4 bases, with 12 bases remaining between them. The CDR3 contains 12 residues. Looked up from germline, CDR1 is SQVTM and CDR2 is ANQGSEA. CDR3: CSVSGTHYEQYF. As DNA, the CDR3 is TGCAGCGTTTCAGGGACTCATTACGAGCAGTACTTC.

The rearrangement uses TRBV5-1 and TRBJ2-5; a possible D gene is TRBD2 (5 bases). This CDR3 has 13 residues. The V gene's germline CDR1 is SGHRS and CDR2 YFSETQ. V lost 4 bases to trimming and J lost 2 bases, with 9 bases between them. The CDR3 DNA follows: TGCGCCAGCAGCCGGGAACGACAAGAGACCCAGTACTTC. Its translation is CASSRERQETQYF.

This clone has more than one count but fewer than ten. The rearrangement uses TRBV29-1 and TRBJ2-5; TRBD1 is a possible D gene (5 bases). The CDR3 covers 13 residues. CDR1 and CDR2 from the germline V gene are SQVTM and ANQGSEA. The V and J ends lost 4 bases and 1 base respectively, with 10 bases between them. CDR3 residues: CSVGQYSQETQYF. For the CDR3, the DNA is TGCAGCGTTGGACAGTATTCCCAAGAGACCCAGTACTTC. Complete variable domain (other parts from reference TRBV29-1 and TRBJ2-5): SAVISQKPSRDICQRGTSLTIQCQVDSQVTMMFWYRQQPGQSLTLIATANQGSEATYESGFVIDKFPISRPNLTFSTLTVSNMSPEDSSIYLCSVGQYSQETQYFGPGTRLLVL.

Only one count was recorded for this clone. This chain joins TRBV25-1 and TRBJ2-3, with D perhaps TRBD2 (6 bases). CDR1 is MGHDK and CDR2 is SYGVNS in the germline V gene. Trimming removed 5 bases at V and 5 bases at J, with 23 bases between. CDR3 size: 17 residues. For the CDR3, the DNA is TGTGCCAGCAGTCTAGCCGGGAGCCCAGGAGGAGGAGATACGCAGTATTTT. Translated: CASSLAGSPGGGDTQYF.

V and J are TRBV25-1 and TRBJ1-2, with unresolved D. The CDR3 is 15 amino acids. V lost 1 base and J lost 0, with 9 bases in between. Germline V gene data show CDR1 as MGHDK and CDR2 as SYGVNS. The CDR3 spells CASSESKGTNYGYTF. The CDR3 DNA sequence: TGTGCCAGCAGTGAATCGAAGGGAACTAACTATGGCTACACCTTC.

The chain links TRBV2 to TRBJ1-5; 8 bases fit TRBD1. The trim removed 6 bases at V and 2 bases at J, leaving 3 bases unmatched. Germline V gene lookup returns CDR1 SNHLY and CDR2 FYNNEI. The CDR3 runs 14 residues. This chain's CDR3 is CASSWTGRNQPQHF. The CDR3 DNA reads TGTGCCAGCAGCTGGACAGGGCGCAATCAGCCCCAGCATTTT.

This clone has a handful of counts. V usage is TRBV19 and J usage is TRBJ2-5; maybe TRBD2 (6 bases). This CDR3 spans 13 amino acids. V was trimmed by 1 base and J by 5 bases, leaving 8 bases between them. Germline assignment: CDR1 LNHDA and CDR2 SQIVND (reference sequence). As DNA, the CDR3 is TGTGCCAGTAGTATAGCGGGAGTTGAGACCCAGTACTTC. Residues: CASSIAGVETQYF.

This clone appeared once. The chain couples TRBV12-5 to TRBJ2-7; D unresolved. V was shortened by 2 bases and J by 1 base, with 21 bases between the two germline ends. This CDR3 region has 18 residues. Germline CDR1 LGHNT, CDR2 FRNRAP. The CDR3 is CASGLKAEHPRKSYEQYF. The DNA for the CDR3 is TGTGCTAGTGGTTTGAAGGCGGAGCATCCTCGGAAGTCCTACGAGCAGTACTTC.

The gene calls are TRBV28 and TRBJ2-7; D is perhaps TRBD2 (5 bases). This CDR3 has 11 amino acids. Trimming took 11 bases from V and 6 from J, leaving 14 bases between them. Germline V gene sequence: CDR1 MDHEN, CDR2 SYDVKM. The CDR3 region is CAAGLGSEQYF. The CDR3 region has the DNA TGTGCCGCCGGGCTGGGGAGCGAGCAGTACTTC. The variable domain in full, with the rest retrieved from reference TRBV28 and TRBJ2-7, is DVKVTQSSRYLVKRTGEKVFLECVQDMDHENMFWYRQDPGLGLRLIYFSYDVKMKEKGDIPEGYSVSREKKERFSLILESASTNQTSMYLCAAGLGSEQYFGPGTRLTVT.

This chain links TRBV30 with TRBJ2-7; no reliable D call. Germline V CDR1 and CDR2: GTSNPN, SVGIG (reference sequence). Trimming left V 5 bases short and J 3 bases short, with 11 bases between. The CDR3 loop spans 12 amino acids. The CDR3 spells CAWAVSIYEQYF. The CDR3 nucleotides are TGTGCCTGGGCGGTATCTATCTACGAGCAGTACTTC.

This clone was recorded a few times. The CDR3 region is CAMGREGRYAQFF. The DNA of the CDR3 is TGTGCCATGGGGCGGGAGGGCCGGTATGCGCAGTTCTTC. This chain joins TRBV6-6 and TRBJ2-1, with 9 bases identical to TRBD2. This CDR3 comprises 13 residues. CDR1 MNHNY and CDR2 SVGAGI come from the germline V gene (reference sequence). The V and J ends lost 10 bases and 12 bases, in that order; junction bases with no gene match: 13.

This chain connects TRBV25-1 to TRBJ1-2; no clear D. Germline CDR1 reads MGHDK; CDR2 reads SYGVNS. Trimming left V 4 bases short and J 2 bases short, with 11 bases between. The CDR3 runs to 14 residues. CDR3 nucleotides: TGTGCCAGCAGTGGGCCACCAGGAAACTATGGCTACACCTTC. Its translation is CASSGPPGNYGYTF.

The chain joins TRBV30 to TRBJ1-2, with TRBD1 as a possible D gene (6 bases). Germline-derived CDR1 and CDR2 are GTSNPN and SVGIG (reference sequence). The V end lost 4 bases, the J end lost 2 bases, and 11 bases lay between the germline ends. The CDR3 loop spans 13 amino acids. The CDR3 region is CAWTPGQNYGYTF. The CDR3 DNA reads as TGTGCCTGGACCCCCGGACAGAACTATGGCTACACCTTC.

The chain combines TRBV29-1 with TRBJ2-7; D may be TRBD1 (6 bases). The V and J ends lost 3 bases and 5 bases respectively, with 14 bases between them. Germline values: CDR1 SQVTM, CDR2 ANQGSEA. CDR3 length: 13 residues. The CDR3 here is CSVDSQGSNEQYF. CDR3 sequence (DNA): TGCAGCGTTGATAGCCAGGGGTCTAACGAGCAGTACTTC.

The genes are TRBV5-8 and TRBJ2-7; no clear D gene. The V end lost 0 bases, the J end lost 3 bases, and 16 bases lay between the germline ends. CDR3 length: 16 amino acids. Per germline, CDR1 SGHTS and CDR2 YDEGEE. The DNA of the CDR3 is TGTGCCAGCAGCTTGGGTTTCTGGCAGGACCACTACGAGCAGTACTTC. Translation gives CASSLGFWQDHYEQYF.

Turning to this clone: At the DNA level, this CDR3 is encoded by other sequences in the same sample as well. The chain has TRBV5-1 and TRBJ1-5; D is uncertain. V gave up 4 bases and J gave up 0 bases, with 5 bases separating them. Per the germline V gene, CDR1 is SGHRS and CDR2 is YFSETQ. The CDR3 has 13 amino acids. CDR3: CASSLDSNQPQHF. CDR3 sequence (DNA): TGCGCCAGCAGCCTAGATAGCAATCAGCCCCAGCATTTT. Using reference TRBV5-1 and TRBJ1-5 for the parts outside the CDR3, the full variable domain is KAGVTQTPRYLIKTRGQQVTLSCSPISGHRSVSWYQQTPGQGLQFLFEYFSETQRNKGNFPGRFSGRQFSNSRSEMNVSTLELGDSALYLCASSLDSNQPQHFGDGTRLSIL.

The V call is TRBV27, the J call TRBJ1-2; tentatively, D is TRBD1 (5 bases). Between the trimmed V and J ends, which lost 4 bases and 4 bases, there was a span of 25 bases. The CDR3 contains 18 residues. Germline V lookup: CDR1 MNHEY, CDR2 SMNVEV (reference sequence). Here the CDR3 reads CASSSPSGVGQPSYGYTF. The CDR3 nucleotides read TGTGCCAGCAGTTCCCCGTCGGGGGTAGGCCAACCTAGCTATGGCTACACCTTC.

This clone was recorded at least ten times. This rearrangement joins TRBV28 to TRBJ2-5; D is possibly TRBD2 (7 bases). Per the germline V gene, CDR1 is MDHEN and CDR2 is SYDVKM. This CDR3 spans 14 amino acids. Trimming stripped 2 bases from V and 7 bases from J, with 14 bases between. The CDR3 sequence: CASSLLGGQGTQYF. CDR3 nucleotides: TGTGCCAGCAGTTTACTGGGGGGGCAGGGGACCCAGTACTTC.

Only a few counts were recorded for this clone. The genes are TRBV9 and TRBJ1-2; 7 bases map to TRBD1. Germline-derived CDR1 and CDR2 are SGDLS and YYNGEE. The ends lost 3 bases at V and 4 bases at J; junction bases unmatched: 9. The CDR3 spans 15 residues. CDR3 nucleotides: TGTGCCAGCAGCGGAGAGGGTGACAGGGTCTATGGCTACACCTTC. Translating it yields CASSGEGDRVYGYTF.

The CDR3 sequence is CAWRPPGYGYTF. CDR3 nucleotides: TGTGCCTGGAGACCTCCAGGGTATGGCTACACCTTC. The V and J genes are TRBV30 and TRBJ1-2, with D perhaps TRBD1 (5 bases). V shed 3 bases and J shed 5 bases, with 10 bases lying between them. Per germline, CDR1 GTSNPN and CDR2 SVGIG (reference sequence). The CDR3 is 12 amino acids.

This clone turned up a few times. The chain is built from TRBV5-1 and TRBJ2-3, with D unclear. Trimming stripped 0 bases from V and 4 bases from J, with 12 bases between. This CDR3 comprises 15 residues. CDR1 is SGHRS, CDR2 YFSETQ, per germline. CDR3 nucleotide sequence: TGCGCCAGCAGCTTGGAGTATTACTCGGCAGATACGCAGTATTTT. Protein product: CASSLEYYSADTQYF.

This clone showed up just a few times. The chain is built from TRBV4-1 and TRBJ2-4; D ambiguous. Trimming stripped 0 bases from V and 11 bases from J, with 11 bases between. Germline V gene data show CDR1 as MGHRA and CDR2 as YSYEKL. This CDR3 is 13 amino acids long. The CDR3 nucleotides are TGCGCCAGCAGCCAAGATCCCGCCGCCGTTCAGTACTTC. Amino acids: CASSQDPAAVQYF.